The 23 T cell receptor beta chains presented below share a single source sample, sequenced in a study of cytomegalovirus exposure and HLA in healthy donors. 13 Jbeta primers and 60 Vbeta primers were used for the PCR. TCRdb's copy holds only in-frame clones and misses some; the assay was immunoSEQ multiplex PCR. The sample shows more than 150,000 clones, 87% of them seen only once. Input material: PBMCs. The receptors were gathered from a girl under two years old in good health and CMV-seronegative.

V and J are TRBV30 and TRBJ2-5; TRBD1 matches 9 bases. The CDR3 consists of 15 residues. Germline values: CDR1 GTSNPN, CDR2 SVGIG (reference sequence). The V gene end was trimmed by 0 bases and the J gene end by 5 bases; junction bases not matched to a gene: 7. The CDR3 protein is CAWSVRTGELETQYF. The CDR3 DNA reads TGTGCCTGGAGTGTGCGGACAGGGGAATTGGAGACCCAGTACTTC.

CDR3 nucleotides: TGTGCCAGCAGCCCCGACAGGGTTGAAGCTTTCTTT. Protein: CASSPDRVEAFF. The J gene is TRBJ1-1, the V gene TRBV6-5; 7 bases line up with TRBD1. The CDR3 sequence is 12 residues long. In germline, CDR1 is MNHEY, CDR2 SVGAGI. V was pared by 6 bases and J by 7 bases, with 5 bases of the junction left unmatched.

The V and J genes are TRBV7-9 and TRBJ1-4; D uncertain. Germline CDR1 is SEHNR and CDR2 is FQNEAQ (reference sequence). The V and J ends lost 5 bases and 4 bases respectively, with 14 bases between them. The CDR3 is made up of 15 amino acids. In DNA form, the CDR3 reads TGTGCCAGCAGCCCGGCTGGAGGGCGTAATGAAAAACTGTTTTTT. Translation gives CASSPAGGRNEKLFF.

The chain carries TRBV6-1 and TRBJ2-5; a possible D gene is TRBD2 (6 bases). The germline V gene encodes CDR1 MNHNS and CDR2 SASEGT. The V gene lost 6 bases and the J gene lost 5 bases, with 19 bases spanning the gap. The CDR3 totals 15 residues. The DNA of the CDR3 is TGTGCCAGCAGCGGCGCACCAGGGACTGCGGAGACCCAGTACTTC. Protein sequence: CASSGAPGTAETQYF.

Only a few counts were recorded for this clone. This sequence joins TRBV27 and TRBJ2-2; no firm D call. Germline CDR1 MNHEY, CDR2 SMNVEV (reference sequence). Trimming took off 0 bases at V and 2 bases at J, with 7 bases between the two ends. CDR3 length equals 15 residues. CDR3 nucleotide sequence: TGTGCCAGCAGTTTATCCGCCTACAACACCGGGGAGCTGTTTTTT. It is translated as CASSLSAYNTGELFF.

The chain has TRBV5-6 and TRBJ1-2; perhaps TRBD1 as D (6 bases). The CDR3 extends over 14 amino acids. Germline lookup yields CDR1 SGHDT and CDR2 YYEEEE. V was clipped by 2 bases and J by 10 bases, with 18 bases between them. Written as DNA, the CDR3 is TGTGCCAGCAGCTTCCCTAGACAGGCCGGTTACTACACCTTC. Translating it yields CASSFPRQAGYYTF.

The chain employs TRBV6-1 and TRBJ1-2; TRBD1 agrees at 7 bases. The length of the CDR3 is 14 residues. Trimming removed 5 bases from V and 2 bases from J; junction bases left unmatched: 5. Germline values: CDR1 MNHNS, CDR2 SASEGT. This CDR3 is CASSTGAGNYGYTF. The DNA of the CDR3 is TGTGCCAGCAGTACAGGGGCGGGGAACTATGGCTACACCTTC.

J is TRBJ2-1 and V is TRBV6-5, with 7 nucleotides matching TRBD2. Germline V lookup: CDR1 MNHEY, CDR2 SVGAGI. The CDR3 is made up of 15 amino acids. V gave up 7 bases and J gave up 1 base; unmatched junction bases: 7. The CDR3 sequence is CASTKGGSSYNEQFF. The CDR3 bases are TGTGCCAGCACTAAAGGCGGGAGTTCCTACAATGAGCAGTTCTTC.

The chain uses TRBV2 and TRBJ1-1; possibly TRBD1 for D (5 bases). Germline lookup yields CDR1 SNHLY and CDR2 FYNNEI. Deletions cut 9 bases from V and 5 bases from J, with 22 bases between. CDR3 length equals 15 residues. The CDR3 nucleotides read TGTGCCAGACGGGACTTAACGGCGAGAACTACTGAAGCTTTCTTT. Protein product: CARRDLTARTTEAFF.

This clone occurred once. The chain combines TRBV5-1 with TRBJ1-3; 10 bases line up with TRBD1. After removal of 1 base from V and 4 bases from J, the junction contained 8 bases not matched to a gene. This CDR3 comprises 17 residues. Germline assignment: CDR1 SGHRS and CDR2 YFSETQ. DNA of the CDR3: TGCGCCAGCAGCTTGCCACAGACAGGGGGCTTGGGAAACACCATATATTTT. Its protein is CASSLPQTGGLGNTIYF.

The rearrangement links TRBV6-5 to TRBJ1-1; 8 bases map to TRBD1. CDR1 is MNHEY and CDR2 is SVGAGI in the germline V gene. The CDR3 contains 13 residues. The V segment lost 10 bases and the J segment 4 bases; nucleotides outside the gene matches: 8. CDR3 sequence: CATTGGPATEAFF. The CDR3 DNA is TGTGCCACTACAGGGGGGCCTGCCACTGAAGCTTTCTTT.

The genes are TRBV29-1 and TRBJ1-2, with 9 nucleotides matching TRBD1. The germline V gene encodes CDR1 SQVTM and CDR2 ANQGSEA. The CDR3 is 12 amino acids. Losses at the gene ends were 4 bases for V and 6 bases for J; bases not matched to a gene: 3. For the CDR3, the DNA is TGCAGCGTTGCCGGACAGGGGAATGGCTACACCTTC. It specifies CSVAGQGNGYTF.

This rearrangement joins TRBV9 to TRBJ2-3; 12 bases agree with TRBD2. Unmatched junction bases numbered 18, after V lost 3 bases and J lost 4 bases. Germline loops: CDR1 SGDLS, CDR2 YYNGEE. This CDR3 comprises 20 residues. The CDR3, as DNA: TGTGCCAGCAGCGCCCGGGTCCAGACTAGCGGGGGTTCCCTCTCAGATACGCAGTATTTT. It translates to CASSARVQTSGGSLSDTQYF.

The rearrangement links TRBV19 to TRBJ1-3; D ambiguous. The V end lost 4 bases, the J end lost 0 bases, and 7 bases lay between the germline ends. Germline values: CDR1 LNHDA, CDR2 SQIVND (reference sequence). The CDR3 sequence is 14 residues long. Here the CDR3 reads CASSTRSSGNTIYF. CDR3 nucleotide sequence: TGTGCCAGTAGTACGAGAAGCTCTGGAAACACCATATATTTT.

Concerning this clone itself: Other nucleotide sequences from this sample produce the same CDR3. The chain uses TRBV7-2 and TRBJ2-1; 11 positions agree with TRBD2. The CDR3 extends over 15 amino acids. Trimming cost V 1 base and J 4 bases; bases outside gene matches: 0. CDR1 and CDR2 (germline): SGHTA, FQGNSA. As DNA, the CDR3 is TGTGCCAGCAGCTTAGTAGCGGGGGGGTACAATGAGCAGTTCTTC. Translating gives CASSLVAGGYNEQFF.

The V gene is TRBV18, the J gene TRBJ1-2; no definite D call. Trimming removed 0 bases at V and 7 bases at J, with 12 bases between. This CDR3 region has 14 residues. Germline values: CDR1 KGHSH, CDR2 LQKENI. CDR3 DNA: TGTGCCAGCTCACCACCGGCGGGTACTGGTGGCTACACCTTC. It translates to CASSPPAGTGGYTF. Together with reference TRBV18 and TRBJ1-2, the CDR3 gives the full variable domain: NAGVMQNPRHLVRRRGQEARLRCSPMKGHSHVYWYRQLPEEGLKFMVYLQKENIIDESGMPKERFSAEFPKEGPSILRIQQVVRGDSAAYFCASSPPAGTGGYTFGSGTRLTVV.

The chain is built from TRBV10-3 and TRBJ1-1; D remains unclear. This CDR3 region has 13 residues. V was shortened by 3 bases and J by 1 base, with 6 bases between the two germline ends. Germline V gene lookup returns CDR1 ENHRY and CDR2 SYGVKD. CDR3 residues: CAISDQENTEAFF. The CDR3 coding sequence is TGTGCCATCAGTGACCAGGAGAACACTGAAGCTTTCTTT.

The chain joins TRBV6-1 to TRBJ1-4; TRBD1 matches at 8 bases. From germline, CDR1 is MNHNS and CDR2 SASEGT. The V gene end was trimmed by 2 bases and the J gene end by 7 bases; junction bases not matched to a gene: 15. The CDR3 has 18 amino acids. The CDR3 is CASSESIEADRGSEKLFF. In nucleotides, the CDR3 is TGTGCCAGCAGTGAATCCATAGAGGCCGACAGGGGCAGTGAAAAACTGTTTTTT.

The rearrangement links TRBV15 to TRBJ1-2; D is undetermined. This CDR3 contains 14 residues. CDR1 LNHNV and CDR2 YYDKDF come from the germline V gene (reference sequence). V dropped 1 base and J dropped 6 bases, with 12 bases sitting between them. This CDR3 is CATSRGSGVNGYTF. The DNA for the CDR3 is TGTGCCACCAGCAGAGGCAGCGGGGTCAATGGCTACACCTTC.

This rearrangement joins TRBV27 to TRBJ1-1; D gene uncertain. The V gene's germline CDR1 is MNHEY and CDR2 SMNVEV (reference sequence). This CDR3 comprises 15 residues. The germline V and J ends were trimmed by 1 base and 1 base, with 10 bases remaining between them. The CDR3 nucleotides are TGTGCCAGCAGTTTATATGCGGTCTCGAACACTGAAGCTTTCTTT. Protein: CASSLYAVSNTEAFF.

The CDR3 sequence is CASSPIGGTSEKLFF. The CDR3 DNA reads as TGTGCCAGCAGTCCGATCGGGGGGACGAGTGAAAAACTGTTTTTT. V usage is TRBV27 and J usage is TRBJ1-4, with D possibly being TRBD1 (5 bases). V lost 5 bases, J lost 7 bases, and 17 bases lay in between. The length of the CDR3 is 15 residues. In germline, CDR1 is MNHEY, CDR2 SMNVEV (reference sequence).

The V and J genes are TRBV4-2 and TRBJ2-5; D is perhaps TRBD2 (7 bases). There are 14 residues in the CDR3. V gave up 0 bases and J gave up 5 bases, with 10 bases separating them. CDR1 is LGHNA and CDR2 is YNFKEQ in the germline V gene. The CDR3 DNA follows: TGTGCCAGCAGCCAAGATAGGGGGGGGGAGACCCAGTACTTC. This codes for CASSQDRGGETQYF.

The V and J genes are TRBV27 and TRBJ2-1; a weak D match, TRBD1 (6 bases). The V and J ends lost 1 base and 5 bases respectively, with 9 bases between them. The CDR3 consists of 14 residues. Germline CDR1 is MNHEY and CDR2 is SMNVEV (reference sequence). The CDR3 loop is CASSLWGRNNEQFF. CDR3 nucleotides: TGTGCCAGCAGTTTATGGGGGCGCAACAATGAGCAGTTCTTC.